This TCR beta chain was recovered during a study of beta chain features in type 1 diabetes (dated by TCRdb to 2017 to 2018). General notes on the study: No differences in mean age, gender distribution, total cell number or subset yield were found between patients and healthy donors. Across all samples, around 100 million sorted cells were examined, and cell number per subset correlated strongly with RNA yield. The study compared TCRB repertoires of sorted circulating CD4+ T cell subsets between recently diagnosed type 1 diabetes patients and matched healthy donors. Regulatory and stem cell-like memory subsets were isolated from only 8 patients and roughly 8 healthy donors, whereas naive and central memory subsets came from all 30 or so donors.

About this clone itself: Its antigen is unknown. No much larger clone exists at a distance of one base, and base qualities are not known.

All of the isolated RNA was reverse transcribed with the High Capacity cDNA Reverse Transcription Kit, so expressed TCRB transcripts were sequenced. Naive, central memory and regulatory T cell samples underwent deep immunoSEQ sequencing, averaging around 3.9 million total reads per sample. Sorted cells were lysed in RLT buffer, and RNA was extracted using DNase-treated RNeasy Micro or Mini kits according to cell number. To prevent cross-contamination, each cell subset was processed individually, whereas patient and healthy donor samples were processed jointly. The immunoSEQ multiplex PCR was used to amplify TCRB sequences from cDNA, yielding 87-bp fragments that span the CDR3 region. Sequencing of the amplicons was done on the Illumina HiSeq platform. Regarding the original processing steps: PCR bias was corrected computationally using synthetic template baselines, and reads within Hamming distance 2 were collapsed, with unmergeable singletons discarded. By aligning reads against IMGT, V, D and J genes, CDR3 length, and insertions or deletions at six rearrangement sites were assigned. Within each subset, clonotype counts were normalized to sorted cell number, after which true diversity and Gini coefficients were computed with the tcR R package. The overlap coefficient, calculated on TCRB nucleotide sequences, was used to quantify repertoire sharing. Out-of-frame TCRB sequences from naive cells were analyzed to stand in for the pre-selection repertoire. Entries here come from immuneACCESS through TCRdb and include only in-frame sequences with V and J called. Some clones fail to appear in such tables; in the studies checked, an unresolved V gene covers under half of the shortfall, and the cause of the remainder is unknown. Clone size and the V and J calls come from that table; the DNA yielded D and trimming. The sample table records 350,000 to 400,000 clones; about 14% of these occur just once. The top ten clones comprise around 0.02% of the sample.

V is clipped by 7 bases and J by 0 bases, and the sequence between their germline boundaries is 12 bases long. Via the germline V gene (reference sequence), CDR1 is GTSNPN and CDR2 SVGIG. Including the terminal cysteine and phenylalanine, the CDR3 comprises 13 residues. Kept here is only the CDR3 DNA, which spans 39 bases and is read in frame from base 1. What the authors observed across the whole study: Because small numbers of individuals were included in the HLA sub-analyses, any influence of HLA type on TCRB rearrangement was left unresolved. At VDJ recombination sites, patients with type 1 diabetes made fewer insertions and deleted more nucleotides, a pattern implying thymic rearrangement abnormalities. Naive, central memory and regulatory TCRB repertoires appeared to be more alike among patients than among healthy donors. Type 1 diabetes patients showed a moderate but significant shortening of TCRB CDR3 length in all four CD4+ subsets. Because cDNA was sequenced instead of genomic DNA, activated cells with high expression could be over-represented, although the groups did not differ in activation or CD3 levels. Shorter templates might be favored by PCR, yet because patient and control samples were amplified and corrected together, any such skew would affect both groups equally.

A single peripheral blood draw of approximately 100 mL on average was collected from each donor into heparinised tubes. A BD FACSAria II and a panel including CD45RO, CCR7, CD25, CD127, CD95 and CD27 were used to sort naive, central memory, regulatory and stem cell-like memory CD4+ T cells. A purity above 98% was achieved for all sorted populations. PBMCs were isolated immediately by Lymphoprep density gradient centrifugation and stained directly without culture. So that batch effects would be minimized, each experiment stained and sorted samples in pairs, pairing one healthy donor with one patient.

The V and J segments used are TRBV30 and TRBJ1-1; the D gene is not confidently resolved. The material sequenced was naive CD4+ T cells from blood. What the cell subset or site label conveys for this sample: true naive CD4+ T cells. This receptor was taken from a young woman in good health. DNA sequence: TGTGCCTCAACACCCCATTTGAACACTGAAGCTTTCTTT. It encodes CASTPHLNTEAFF.